This entry is about one TCR beta chain. Its antigen is unidentified. The sample is drawn from a study of shared clonotypes between healthy human individuals. Study results and caveats: Richness estimates generally favored naive over memory subsets. Non-shared clonotypes had lower generation probabilities than clonotypes shared by all four sorted-subset donors.

After removal of 3 bases from V and 5 bases from J, the junction contained 3 bases not matched to a gene. This CDR3 is 13 amino acids long. CDR1 and CDR2 from the germline V gene are MDHEN and SYDVKM. Naive CD8 cells, CD45RO-negative and positively selected for CCR7, excluded terminally differentiated effector memory CD45RA+ cells. Measured with immunoSEQ multiplex PCR; TCRdb has only the in-frame clones, and not every one. Of around 620,000 clones in the sample, about 95% were seen once. The source material was naive CD8+ T cells sorted from blood. The TCR sequence derives from a woman aged 25 to 39 in good health. V and J are TRBV28 and TRBJ2-7; TRBD1 matches at 8 bases. The DNA for the CDR3 is TGTGCCAGCAGTTTGGGACAGGCGAACGAGCAGTACTTC. Its translation: CASSLGQANEQYF.